This T cell receptor (beta chain) came from a study of blood T cell repertoires in COVID-19. About the study: T cells, B-cell-depleted T cells, or PBMCs provided the cDNA or gDNA that served as material.

Some clones are missing from TCRdb's copy, which holds only in-frame ones; the method was immunoSEQ multiplex PCR. The sample gives approximately 65,000 clones, approximately 80% of which show up once; just over 20% is in the top ten. V was shortened by 2 bases and J by 10 bases, with 9 bases between the two germline ends. Germline CDR1 reads MNHEY; CDR2 reads SVGAGI. This CDR3 contains 12 residues. The clonotype was recovered from a woman older than 75 with active or convalescent COVID-19. The material sequenced was peripheral blood. The V and J genes are TRBV6-5 and TRBJ2-1; possible D gene TRBD1, 6 bases. CDR3 amino acids: CASSYPTGEQFF. The CDR3, as DNA: TGTGCCAGCAGTTACCCCACAGGGGAGCAGTTCTTC.